This T cell receptor (beta chain) appears in the sequencing data of a study of cytomegalovirus exposure and HLA in healthy donors (TCRdb year 2017). About the full investigation: An earlier analysis of approximately 640 of the donors reported about 250 Gb of sequence data and 120 million or so unique TCR beta sequences from roughly 180 million T cells. A later analysis re-analyzed previously published TCR beta repertoires from 500 to 700 donors and added high-resolution HLA genotyping to study TCR occurrence patterns. Among the roughly 400 genotyped donors, around 81% belonged to the genetic ancestry cluster associated with self-reported Caucasian donors. Every discovery cohort repertoire had been produced on one sequencing platform. In an earlier analysis of roughly 600 of the donors, high-throughput TCR beta sequencing was used to judge whether each TCR beta V gene segment behaved as functional or pseudogenic. Both class I and class II loci were covered by HLA typing, at four-digit resolution. A later genetic analysis took genome-wide SNP genotypes for about 55% of the 666 donors and used that subset as a discovery cohort. Donor age, sex, ethnicity and CMV serostatus were compiled alongside the repertoire data. Four to six DR-DQ haplotypes were handled as single units for association and clustering, since linkage in the cohort was strong. Among some 400 genotyped donors of the cohort, an average of around 220,000 unique TCR beta nucleotide sequences was sequenced per donor, of which about 18% were non-productive. The study profiled the T cell repertoires of some 610 subjects by immunosequencing and related them to cytomegalovirus serostatus. The study combined high-throughput TCR immunosequencing, statistical association of individual TCRs with disease status, and machine learning to predict cytomegalovirus infection status. In addition to the first cohort of 650 to 800 subjects, a separate validation cohort of under 150 different subjects was used. The later analysis used no new phenotypic data to find candidate immune exposures, relying instead on TCR beta sequences and their occurrence across donors. The study was designed to test whether signatures of past pathogen exposure could be identified by cataloging public T cell receptors. Typing coverage varied by locus: roughly 629-630 donors for A, B, C, DRB1 and DQB1; more than 500 for DQA1; over 600 for DPA1; approximately 470 for DPB1. An early release covering 550 to 700 HLA-typed donors comprised 300 to 350 gigabases of sequencing data and approximately 80 million unique TCR sequences.

The study at large found these results: While some public TCRs were present in many individuals, most TCR sequences turned up only very rarely across donors. In a later analysis, most CMV-associated TCR beta chains were found to appear HLA-restricted, with HLA associations seemingly driven largely by CMV exposure. A group of highly shared sequence variants was considered likely to be a technical artifact of the sequencing pipeline. Compared with equally common non-associated chains, HLA-associated TCR beta chains in a later analysis were more clonally expanded and had lower generation probabilities. An earlier analysis of approximately 530 of the donors showed that most TCR beta V segments appeared in productive rearrangements either about 87% or about 30% of the time, which broadly matched IMGT annotations. The study listed 150 to 200 TCR beta chains as associated with cytomegalovirus. In a later analysis, 16,951 TCR beta sequences were associated with specific HLA alleles at a false discovery rate of 0.05. The authors suggested that the approach could potentially be extended to other disease states and immunological phenotypes. In vitro tests confirmed that a few of the cytomegalovirus-associated TCR beta chains recognize cytomegalovirus antigens. In a later genetic analysis, a missense DCLRE1C variant was associated with V-gene and J-gene trimming of TCR beta chains, and the association was replicated in an independent cohort. When HLA alleles, especially DR and DQ, strongly co-occurred, attributing TCR associations to individual alleles was difficult. Linkage disequilibrium might explain the correlated functional status among segregating V segments, but an unknown experimental factor could not be ruled out. A later genetic analysis reported fewer N-insertions in productive TCRs among donors in an Asian-associated ancestry cluster than the roughly 700-donor mean. HLA typing was unavailable for some donors at each locus, so association tests used only the typed subset. A further reported finding was that TCR beta sequences accurately predicted the HLA-A and HLA-B alleles for most subjects in the first cohort. Cytomegalovirus status was reported to be diagnosed by the classifier with high specificity and sensitivity in both the original and validation cohorts. According to a later analysis, TCR association rates differed among HLA loci, with DRB1 alleles showing the most associated TCRs and HLA-C alleles showing the fewest. Presence/absence analyses assumed roughly uniform sequencing depth across donors, an assumption that may not hold. Over 15 rarely observed V segments, including chromosome 9 orphons, were excluded from the earlier analysis of about 610 of the donors because counts were too low. The 87-base-pair reads could not distinguish some IMGT-functional V segments, including TRBV6-2 and TRBV6-3, so those segments were excluded. This cohort had only TCR beta chains sequenced, and the lack of alpha or paired-chain data limited which features could be detected. CMV serostatus was the only immune exposure information available for the cohort. Several of the top co-occurrence clusters appeared to be linked to parvovirus B19, influenza, CMV and Epstein-Barr virus, according to a later analysis.

V is shortened by 4 bases, J by 0 bases, and the region joining them spans 5 bases. The CDR3 measures 13 amino acids from cysteine to phenylalanine. Just the 39-base CDR3 DNA is kept, in frame starting at base 1. The germline V gene gives CDR1 as SGHRS and CDR2 as YFSETQ. The library was obtained by the immunoSEQ multiplex PCR assay. For the multiplex PCR, a mixture combining 60 forward primers for TCR Vbeta segments and 13 reverse primers for TCR Jbeta segments was used. The CDR3 region of rearranged TCR beta genes was amplified from genomic DNA with a multiplex PCR assay. The Illumina HiSeq System was used to sequence the amplified TCR beta libraries as 87-base-pair reads. On the authors' methods: A later analysis tallied around 80 million unique TCR beta chains across the roughly 610 repertoires, and about 10 million of those chains were shared by two or more donors. A nearest-neighbor algorithm error-corrected the raw reads and collapsed the reads into unique sequences, merging closely related sequences to remove PCR and sequencing errors. To assign V, D and J gene segments, CDR3 sequences were aligned to IMGT reference sequences. For a sequence to be retained, a match of at least six nucleotides to both a V gene segment and a J gene segment was required. Rearrangements were called productive when the CDR3 lacked stop codons and stayed in frame with V and J; all others were non-productive. CDR3 was defined according to IMGT convention as the region running from the second conserved V-encoded cysteine to the conserved J-encoded phenylalanine. Sequences without an unambiguous match to a single V gene segment were excluded from the earlier analysis of several hundred of the donors. An earlier analysis of 500 to 600 of the donors classified V segments as functional when productive rearrangements were above 56.7% and as segregating when the standard deviation between donors was above 5%. A statistical classification framework was built to diagnose cytomegalovirus status from the catalog of TCR beta chain sequences. A later analysis assigned V and J genes by comparing TCR nucleotide sequences with IMGT/GENE-DB human TR gene sequences. A later analysis assigned CDR3 sequences and most-parsimonious VDJ recombination scenarios with the TCRdist pipeline. In a later analysis, each TCR beta chain was defined by its CDR3 amino acid sequence together with its V-gene family, and reads without a unique V-gene family were excluded. As a way to deal with suspected cross-contamination and a sequencing artifact, a later analysis dropped approximately 590 nucleotide sequences that were highly shared and had low generation probability. For each public chain, a later analysis derived a clonal expansion index from normalized ranks of inferred template counts within each repertoire. In a later analysis, generation probabilities were computed using a VDJ recombination model fitted to out-of-frame rearrangements, and the results were checked against IGoR. A later analysis scored TCR-TCR, TCR-HLA and TCR-CMV co-occurrence with hypergeometric tests, applying a repertoire-size bias correction to TCR pairs. In a later analysis, false discovery rates were estimated by permuting HLA or CMV assignments 20 times. In a later analysis, co-occurring TCRs were grouped using DBSCAN, with TCRdist sequence similarity added in when clustering inside HLA-allele-positive subsets. Repertoires with fewer than 30,000 or more than 120,000 public chains were left out of co-occurrence clustering, as were five repertoires with anomalous nucleotide sharing. As stored in TCRdb, this immuneACCESS dataset retains in-frame rearrangements with V and J assigned. A fraction of the clones does not appear; measured against another copy, unresolved V genes explain less than half of the discrepancy, and the remainder lacks a known reason. That table supplies the V and J calls and clone size; D and trimming were determined from the DNA. For this sample the table gives 200,000 or so clones, of which roughly 80% were detected only once. The top ten clonotypes cover 2.5% to 3.5% of the sample.

The cohort consisted of some 730 healthy bone marrow donors. At the time of sampling, all cohort members were nominally healthy, though unrecorded immune exposures were likely present. The donor tested CMV seronegative and was one of the 352 seronegative cohort members. Every donor gave a peripheral blood sample, and the peripheral blood mononuclear cells from that sample were used for TCR beta sequencing. Genomic DNA was extracted from the blood cell samples with the Qiagen DNeasy Blood Extraction Kit. Note on this clone: It has no known antigen specificity. No base quality values were provided; no much bigger clone lies one nucleotide off.

This sequence originates from a woman in her 30s in good health and CMV-seronegative. The chain is made from TRBV5-1 and TRBJ1-3; the D gene is perhaps TRBD1, on 5 matching bases. Sequencing input: PBMCs. CDR3 protein: CASSTGSGNTIYF. The DNA is as follows: TGCGCCAGCAGCACAGGCTCTGGAAACACCATATATTTT.